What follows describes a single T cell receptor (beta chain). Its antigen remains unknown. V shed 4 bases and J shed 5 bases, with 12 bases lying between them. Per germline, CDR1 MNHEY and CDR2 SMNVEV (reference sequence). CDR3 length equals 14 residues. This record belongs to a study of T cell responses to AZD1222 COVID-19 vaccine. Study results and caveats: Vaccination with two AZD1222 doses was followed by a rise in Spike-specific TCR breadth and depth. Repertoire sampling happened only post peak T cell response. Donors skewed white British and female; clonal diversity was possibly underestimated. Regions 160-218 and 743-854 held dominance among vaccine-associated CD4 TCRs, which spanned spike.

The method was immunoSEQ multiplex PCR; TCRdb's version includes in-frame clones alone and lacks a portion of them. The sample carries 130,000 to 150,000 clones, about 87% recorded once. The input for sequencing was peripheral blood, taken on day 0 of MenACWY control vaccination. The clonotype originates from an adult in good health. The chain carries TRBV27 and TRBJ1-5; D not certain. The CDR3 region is CASSSLGRDQPQHF. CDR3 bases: TGTGCCAGCAGTTCCCTAGGGCGCGATCAGCCCCAGCATTTT.